The 15 T cell receptor beta chains listed next were all sequenced from one sample in a study of tumor and adjacent non-tumor tissue in lung cancer. No cell sorting was done before RNA was extracted from the tissue. Distant lung tissue was collected more than 3 cm away from the tumor edge. Three rounds of nested PCR, following a modified ARM-PCR protocol, produced the TCRbeta library. TCRdb recomputed calls from the multiplex PCR reads with MiXCR, one row per CDR3 protein. The repertoire holds 70,000 to 95,000 distinct CDR3 sequences, more than 65% seen once, with approximately 40% in the top ten. The sample comprised distant non-tumor lung tissue. The receptors here all came from a man aged 65-85 years with non-small cell lung cancer.

A few counts support this clonotype. One junction end disagrees with the germline gene, perhaps due to a read error. CDR3 in amino acids: CAGSQDVGGDGYTF. Here the CDR3 DNA reads TGCGCCGGCAGCCAAGATGTGGGGGGAGATGGCTACACCTTT. The J gene is TRBJ1-2, the V gene TRBV4-3; D might be TRBD1 (5 bases). This CDR3 comprises 14 residues. Germline values: CDR1 LGHNA, CDR2 YSLEER.

The chain recombines TRBV28 with TRBJ2-3; no firm D call. This CDR3 is 15 amino acids long. V lost 7 bases and J 8 bases, leaving 22 bases between the germline ends. Germline V lookup: CDR1 MDHEN, CDR2 SYDVKM. The CDR3 here is CASMVRQVAHGTQYF. CDR3 in DNA: TGTGCCAGCATGGTTAGGCAGGTGGCCCACGGTACGCAGTATTTT.

Comments on this clonotype: With a much larger clone just one base away, this may be a read error. The genes are TRBV12-3 or TRBV12-4 and TRBJ1-1, with unresolved D. The CDR3 is 12 residues long. The CDR3 loop is CVSGRRTAEAFF. The CDR3 region has the DNA TGTGTCAGCGGGCGGCGGACCGCGGAAGCTTTCTTT.

The CDR3 sequence is CSVGLTGGYSGELFF. The CDR3, as DNA: TGCAGCGTGGGACTAACTGGAGGGTACTCCGGGGAGCTGTTTTTT. V gene TRBV29-1 combines with J gene TRBJ2-2, with 7 bases that match TRBD2. Germline lookup yields CDR1 SQVTM and CDR2 ANQGSEA. The CDR3 extends over 15 amino acids. V lost 6 bases to trimming and J lost 6 bases; unmatched junction nucleotides: 13.

A note on this clonotype: This CDR3 fails to terminate in the conserved phenylalanine or tryptophan, so it likely reflects a read error. J is TRBJ2-7 and V is TRBV7-8; 9 positions match TRBD2. The CDR3 runs 16 residues. Germline assignment: CDR1 SGHVS and CDR2 FQNEAQ. The CDR3: CASSLILAGAFYEQYL. The CDR3 coding sequence is TGTGCCAGCAGCTTGATTTTAGCGGGGGCCTTCTACGAACAGTACTTA.

The count of this clonotype is one. The CDR3 end shows no conserved phenylalanine or tryptophan, and so a read error is likely. The DNA is omitted, as the CDR3 cannot be located on it reliably, and the CDR3 follows TCRdb's listing. This chain links TRBV4-1 with TRBJ2-4; no check of the table's D call, TRBD2, against the DNA was made. Germline-derived CDR1 and CDR2 are MGHRA and YSYEKL. The CDR3 sequence runs 20 residues, both termini included. CDR3 sequence reads: CASSPLHLAGAAPAKNIQNS.

In the case of this clonotype: No conserved phenylalanine or tryptophan is present at the end of the CDR3, so a read error is the likely explanation. It is unclear where the CDR3 begins or ends on the DNA, so no DNA is shown, and the CDR3 is as TCRdb lists it. The chain employs TRBV11-2 and TRBJ2-5; the table's D call, TRBD1, has no DNA check behind it. CDR1 is SGHAT and CDR2 is FQNNGV in the germline V gene. With termini counted, the CDR3 has 15 amino acids. Here the CDR3 reads CASSLGTVGQETQHL.

The chain recombines TRBV5-5 with TRBJ2-3; TRBD2 agrees at 8 bases. V trimming: 4 bases; J trimming: 1 base; junction bases outside the gene matches: 8. CDR3 size: 16 residues. Germline CDR1 and CDR2: SGHKS and YYEKEE (reference sequence). CDR3: CASSPIQAGGTDTQYF. The CDR3 region has the DNA TGTGCCAGCAGCCCGATTCAAGCGGGGGGCACAGATACGCAGTATTTT.

Note on this clonotype: Sequence at one end of the junction differs from germline and may be a read error. The rearrangement uses TRBV11-1 and TRBJ2-7, with unresolved D. The CDR3 spans 15 residues. The germline V gene encodes CDR1 SGHAT and CDR2 FQDESV (reference sequence). CDR3 protein: CASSLEVSTSYEQYF. DNA of the CDR3: TGTGCCAGCAGTTTAGAAGTTTCCACCTCCTATGAGCAGTACTTC.

This clonotype was detected only once. At one boundary the junction diverges from the germline segment, which might be a read error. The V and J genes are TRBV6-2 or TRBV6-3 and TRBJ1-5; D unclear. The DNA end is a closer match to TRBJ2-3, so the J assignment may be wrong. The CDR3 extends over 12 amino acids. Germline CDR1 and CDR2: MNHEY and SVGEGT. Written as DNA, the CDR3 is TGTGCTAGCAGTTATCATCCCCAGCCCCAGTATTTT. Its translation is CASSYHPQPQYF.

About this clonotype itself: One junction end disagrees with the germline gene, perhaps due to a read error. The V gene is TRBV6-2 or TRBV6-3, the J gene TRBJ2-5; 8 nucleotides line up with TRBD2. The CDR3 has 16 residues. From germline, CDR1 is MNHEY and CDR2 SVGEGT. The CDR3 spells CAGSYLREVYQETQYF. CDR3 DNA: TGTGCCGGCAGTTACTTGCGGGAGGTGTACCAAGAGACCCAGTACTTC.

On this clonotype: One end of the junction does not line up with germline, which may come from a read error. The V gene is TRBV20-1, the J gene TRBJ1-1; D gene unclear. Germline assignment: CDR1 DFQATT and CDR2 SNEGSKA (reference sequence). This CDR3 is 11 amino acids long. Here the CDR3 DNA reads TGCAGTGCTAGGGGTTACACTGAAGGTTTCTTT. Encoded protein: CSARGYTEGFF.

A word on this clonotype: A junction boundary mismatches the germline segment, possibly from a read error. The gene calls are TRBV11-3 and TRBJ1-2; D is unresolved. This CDR3 region has 14 residues. The germline V gene has CDR1 SGHNT and CDR2 YENEEA. CDR3 sequence (DNA): TGTGCCAGCAGCCACCCAGACGGGCTGGGGTGCTACATCTTC. Its protein is CASSHPDGLGCYIF.

About this clonotype itself: The CDR3 ends on some other residue instead of the conserved phenylalanine or tryptophan, so this is likely a read error. V and J are TRBV28 and TRBJ1-2; TRBD1 aligns across 7 bases. The V gene end was trimmed by 6 bases and the J gene end by 3 bases; junction bases not matched to a gene: 7. CDR1 and CDR2 (germline): MDHEN, SYDVKM. The CDR3 is 14 residues long. The CDR3 DNA reads TGTGCCAGCAGCCCGGGACAGACCTACTATGGCTACACCTTA. It specifies CASSPGQTYYGYTL.

As to this clonotype: Germline and junction disagree at one end, which may indicate a read error. This chain joins TRBV6-2 or TRBV6-3 and TRBJ1-6; 9 bases are a match to TRBD1. The CDR3 is 16 amino acids. The germline gives CDR1 MNHEY, CDR2 SVGEGT. CDR3 sequence: CASRTGTGRSNSLLHF. The CDR3 DNA reads TGTGCCAGCAGGACCGGGACAGGGAGATCTAATTCACTCCTCCACTTT.